The present T cell receptor (beta chain) was sequenced within a study of CD8+ T cells in alopecia areata. Study-wide context: The authors scored treated patients' severity by affected scalp percentage.

Treatment of the sample: oral pan-JAK inhibitor, 5-10 mg twice daily. Sequencing templates came from extracted RNA that was reverse transcribed into cDNA. Only in-frame clones appear in the TCRdb table, and some are missing; sequencing was by immunoSEQ multiplex PCR. The profile shows 250,000 to 350,000 clones, 60% of them singletons. The sequences come from CD4+ T cells sorted from blood, collected at roughly week 53, from a patient treated with tofacitinib. This TCR was recovered from a human donor with alopecia areata.

DNA of the CDR3: TGCAGTGCTACAGGGGTCCCCGGGCAGTACTTC. Its translation is CSATGVPGQYF. The genes are TRBV20-1 and TRBJ2-7; possibly TRBD1 for D (6 bases). Between the trimmed V and J ends, which lost 4 bases and 9 bases, there was a span of 13 bases. There are 11 residues in the CDR3. CDR1 is DFQATT and CDR2 is SNEGSKA in the germline V gene (reference sequence).